The T cell receptor (beta chain) under discussion was sequenced for a study of glioma-infiltrating T cells after dendritic cell vaccination. Measured with immunoSEQ multiplex PCR; TCRdb has only the in-frame clones, and not every one. The sample includes some 100,000 clones, more than 75% of them seen just once. None of the glioblastoma patients had an isocitrate dehydrogenase mutation. Losses at the gene ends were 4 bases for V and 7 bases for J; bases not matched to a gene: 6. Germline V gene data show CDR1 as MRHNA and CDR2 as SNTAGT. The CDR3 runs to 14 residues. The chain has TRBV6-4 and TRBJ2-1, with 8 bases fitting TRBD1. The sequenced sample was blood, obtained before dendritic cell vaccination. The clonotype comes from a human donor with glioblastoma. For the CDR3, the DNA is TGTGCCAGCAGTGGCCAGGGGGCTCGGAATGAGCAGTTCTTC. The encoded protein is CASSGQGARNEQFF.